The T cell receptor (beta chain) under discussion was sequenced for a study of patients and donors after allogeneic stem cell transplantation (dated by TCRdb to between 2020 and 2021). The table lists this clonotype with a few counts. Its binding antigen is unknown. The sample holds no much larger clone one base away, and base qualities are not on file. Measured from the cysteine to the phenylalanine, the CDR3 is 13 residues long. The only DNA kept is the CDR3, 39 bases in frame from the first base. V loses 5 bases, J loses 0 bases, and the germline ends lie 8 bases apart. CDR1 and CDR2 (SNHLY, FYNNEI) derive from the germline V gene. The library was generated by RT-PCR. The sample was run on a NextSeq 550. The public reads were run again by TCRdb, first through fastp at Q25 and then through MiXCR, and only productive beta chains were kept. For every CDR3 protein sequence, its rows merge into one entry that carries the most common genes and DNA. The sample yields roughly 940,000 distinct CDR3 sequences; around 17% were counted once. The top ten constitute 6% of the sample.

The sequence is built from TRBV2 and TRBJ2-7; no D gene can be assigned with confidence. The clonotype was recovered from a human donor who was either an allogeneic HSCT recipient or a stem cell or donor lymphocyte infusion donor (not recorded which). It is not recorded whose cells these are; they may come from a transplant donor. Material for sequencing was blood, either unsorted or a sorted T cell fraction (not recorded which). The nucleotide sequence is given as TGTGCCAGCAGTCGGCAAACCTCCTACGAGCAGTACTTC. Its protein is CASSRQTSYEQYF.